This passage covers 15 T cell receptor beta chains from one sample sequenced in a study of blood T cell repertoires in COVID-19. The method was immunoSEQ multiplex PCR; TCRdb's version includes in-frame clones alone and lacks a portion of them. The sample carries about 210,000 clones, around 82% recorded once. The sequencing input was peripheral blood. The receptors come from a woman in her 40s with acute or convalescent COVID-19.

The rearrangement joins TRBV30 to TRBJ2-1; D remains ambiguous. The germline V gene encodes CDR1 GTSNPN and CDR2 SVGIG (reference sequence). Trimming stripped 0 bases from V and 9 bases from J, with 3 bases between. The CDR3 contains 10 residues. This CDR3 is CAWSVIEQFF. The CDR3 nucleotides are TGTGCCTGGAGTGTTATTGAGCAGTTCTTC.

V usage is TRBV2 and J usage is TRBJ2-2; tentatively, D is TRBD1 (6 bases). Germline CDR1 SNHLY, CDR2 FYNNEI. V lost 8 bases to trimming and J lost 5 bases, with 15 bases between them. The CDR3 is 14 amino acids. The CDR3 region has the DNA TGTGCCAGCGTCAGGGGAACCCCGACCGGGGAGCTGTTTTTT. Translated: CASVRGTPTGELFF. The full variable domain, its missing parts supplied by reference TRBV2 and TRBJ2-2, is EPEVTQTPSHQVTQMGQEVILRCVPISNHLYFYWYRQILGQKVEFLVSFYNNEISEKSEIFDDQFSVERPDGSNFTLKIRSTKLEDSAMYFCASVRGTPTGELFFGEGSRLTVL.

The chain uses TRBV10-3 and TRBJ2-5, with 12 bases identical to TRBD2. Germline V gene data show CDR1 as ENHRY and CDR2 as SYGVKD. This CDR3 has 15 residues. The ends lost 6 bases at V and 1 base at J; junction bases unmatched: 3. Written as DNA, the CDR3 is TGTGCCATCAGCTTGACTAGCGGGGGCCAAGAGACCCAGTACTTC. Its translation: CAISLTSGGQETQYF.

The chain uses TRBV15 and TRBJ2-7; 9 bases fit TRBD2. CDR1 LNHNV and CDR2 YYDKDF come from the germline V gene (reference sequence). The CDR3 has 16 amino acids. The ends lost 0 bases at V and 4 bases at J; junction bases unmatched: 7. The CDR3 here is CATSRDRLADRYEQYF. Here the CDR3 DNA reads TGTGCCACCAGCAGAGATCGACTAGCGGATCGATACGAGCAGTACTTC.

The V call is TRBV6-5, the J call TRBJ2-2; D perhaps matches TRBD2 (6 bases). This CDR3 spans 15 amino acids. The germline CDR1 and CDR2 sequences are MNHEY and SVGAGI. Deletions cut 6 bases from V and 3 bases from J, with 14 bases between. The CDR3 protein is CASRDTSRDTGELFF. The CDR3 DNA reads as TGTGCCAGCAGGGACACTAGCAGAGACACCGGGGAGCTGTTTTTT.

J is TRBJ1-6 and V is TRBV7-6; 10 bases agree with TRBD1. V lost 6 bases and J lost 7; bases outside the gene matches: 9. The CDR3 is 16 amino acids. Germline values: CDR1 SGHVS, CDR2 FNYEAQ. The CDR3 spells CASRIGVGQGNSPLHF. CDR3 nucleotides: TGTGCCAGCAGAATAGGGGTGGGACAGGGGAATTCACCCCTCCACTTT.

CDR3 in DNA: TGTGCCAGCAGCCCCGCTCAGGGGGGCCCCACAGATACGCAGTATTTT. Its translation is CASSPAQGGPTDTQYF. J is TRBJ2-3 and V is TRBV7-6, with TRBD1 as a possible D gene (7 bases). The CDR3 is 16 amino acids. In germline, CDR1 is SGHVS, CDR2 FNYEAQ. The ends were cut back, 5 bases at V and 2 bases at J, with 17 bases in the middle.

CDR3 sequence reads: CASSLDRARGAEAFF. The CDR3, as DNA: TGTGCCAGCAGCTTAGATAGGGCTAGGGGCGCTGAAGCTTTCTTT. This rearrangement joins TRBV11-2 to TRBJ1-1; D may be TRBD1 (5 bases). This CDR3 has 15 amino acids. V dropped 0 bases and J dropped 6 bases, with 14 bases sitting between them. CDR1 and CDR2 from the germline V gene are SGHAT and FQNNGV.

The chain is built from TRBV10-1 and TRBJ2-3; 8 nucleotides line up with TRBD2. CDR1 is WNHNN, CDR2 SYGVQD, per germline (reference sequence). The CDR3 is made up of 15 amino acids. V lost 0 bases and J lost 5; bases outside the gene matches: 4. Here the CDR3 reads CASSESQAGEDTQYF. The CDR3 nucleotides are TGCGCCAGCAGTGAGTCTCAAGCGGGGGAAGATACGCAGTATTTT.

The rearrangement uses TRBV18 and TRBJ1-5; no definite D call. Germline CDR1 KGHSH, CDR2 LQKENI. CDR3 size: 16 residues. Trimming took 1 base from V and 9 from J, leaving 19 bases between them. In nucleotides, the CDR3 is TGTGCCAGCTCACCACAGGAACAGTTTGGAACCCCGCCCCAGCATTTT. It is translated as CASSPQEQFGTPPQHF.

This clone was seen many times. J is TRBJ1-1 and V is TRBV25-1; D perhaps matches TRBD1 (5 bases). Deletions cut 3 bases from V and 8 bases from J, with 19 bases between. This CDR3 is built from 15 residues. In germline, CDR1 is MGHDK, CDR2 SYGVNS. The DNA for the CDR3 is TGTGCCAGCAGTGACCCCGTCGGGACTGCATCAGAAGCTTTCTTT. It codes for CASSDPVGTASEAFF.

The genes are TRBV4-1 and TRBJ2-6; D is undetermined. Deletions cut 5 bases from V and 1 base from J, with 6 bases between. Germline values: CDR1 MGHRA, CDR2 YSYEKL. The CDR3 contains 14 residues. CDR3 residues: CASSSLSGANVLTF. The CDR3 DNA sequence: TGCGCCAGCAGCTCACTATCTGGGGCCAACGTCCTGACTTTC.

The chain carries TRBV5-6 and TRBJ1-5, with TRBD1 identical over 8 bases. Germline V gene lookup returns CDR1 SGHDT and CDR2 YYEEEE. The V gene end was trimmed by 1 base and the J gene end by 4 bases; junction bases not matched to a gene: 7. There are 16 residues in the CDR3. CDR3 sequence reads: CASSLLRTGRNQPQHF. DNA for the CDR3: TGTGCCAGCAGCTTGTTACGGACAGGGAGGAATCAGCCCCAGCATTTT.

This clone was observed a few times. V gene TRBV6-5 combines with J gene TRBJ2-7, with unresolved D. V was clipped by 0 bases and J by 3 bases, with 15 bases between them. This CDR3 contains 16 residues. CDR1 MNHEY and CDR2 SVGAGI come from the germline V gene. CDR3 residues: CASSYSGRRAGYEQYF. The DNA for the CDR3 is TGTGCCAGCAGTTACTCGGGCAGACGAGCAGGCTACGAGCAGTACTTC.

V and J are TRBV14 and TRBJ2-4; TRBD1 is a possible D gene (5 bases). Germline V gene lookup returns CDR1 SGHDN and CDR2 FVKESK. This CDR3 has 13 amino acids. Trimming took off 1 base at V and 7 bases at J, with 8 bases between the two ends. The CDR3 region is CASSQVSGNIQYF. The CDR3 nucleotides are TGTGCCAGCAGCCAAGTGTCAGGGAACATTCAGTACTTC.